A single sample is the source of the 20 T cell receptor beta chains below, sequenced in a study of blood T cells in healthy people across ages. PCR was performed a second time for about 7 to 12 cycles using a sample-barcoded 5' primer and a J-beta primer mix. TCRdb ran MiXCR on the 5' RACE reads and lists one entry per CDR3 protein. The data show approximately 830,000 distinct CDR3 sequences, less than 80% seen once. The specimen was blood. Source of these receptors: a man aged 30 to 39 in good health.

The chain employs TRBV5-1 and TRBJ1-1; D is undetermined. CDR3 length equals 13 residues. From germline, CDR1 is SGHRS and CDR2 YFSETQ. The V gene lost 6 bases and the J gene lost 5 bases, with 14 bases spanning the gap. The CDR3 reads CASTGEGGTEAFF. The CDR3 DNA sequence: TGCGCCAGCACCGGAGAGGGAGGGACTGAAGCTTTCTTT.

This clonotype was counted many times. The rearrangement uses TRBV29-1 and TRBJ1-1; D is undetermined. Per germline, CDR1 SQVTM and CDR2 ANQGSEA. The CDR3 sequence is 13 residues long. The germline V and J ends were trimmed by 5 bases and 2 bases, with 12 bases remaining between them. The chain's CDR3 is CSVPTPGNTEAFF. The CDR3 DNA sequence: TGCAGCGTTCCAACGCCGGGCAACACTGAAGCTTTCTTT. The whole variable domain, remainder taken from reference TRBV29-1 and TRBJ1-1, is SAVISQKPSRDICQRGTSLTIQCQVDSQVTMMFWYRQQPGQSLTLIATANQGSEATYESGFVIDKFPISRPNLTFSTLTVSNMSPEDSSIYLCSVPTPGNTEAFFGQGTRLTVV.

The chain recombines TRBV7-2 with TRBJ2-1; D is possibly TRBD1 (6 bases). Germline V lookup: CDR1 SGHTA, CDR2 FQGNSA. The CDR3 has 13 amino acids. Trimming stripped 6 bases from V and 10 bases from J, with 16 bases between. CDR3 loop: CASRGGDDREQFF. CDR3 nucleotides: TGTGCCAGCAGAGGGGGAGATGATCGAGAGCAGTTCTTC.

This CDR3 reads CASSQDPLVNEQFF. As DNA, the CDR3 is TGCGCCAGCAGCCAAGATCCCCTCGTTAATGAGCAGTTCTTC. J is TRBJ2-1 and V is TRBV4-3, with unresolved D. The CDR3 sequence is 14 residues long. CDR1 is LGHNA, CDR2 YSLEER, per germline. With 0 bases removed from V and 7 bases from J, the gap between germline ends came to 10 bases.

The chain has TRBV7-3 and TRBJ2-6; D is uncertain. V was pared by 1 base and J by 0 bases, with 16 bases between. Germline values: CDR1 SGHTA, CDR2 FQGTGA. CDR3 length: 19 amino acids. The CDR3 region has the DNA TGTGCCAGCAGCTTAATAGTAGGCATCCCGAGCTCTGGGGCCAACGTCCTGACTTTC. It codes for CASSLIVGIPSSGANVLTF.

In regard to this clonotype: One end of the junction is discordant with germline, which a read error may explain. The V and J genes are TRBV7-7 and TRBJ2-3; maybe TRBD1 (6 bases). Germline CDR1 is SSHAT and CDR2 is FNYEAQ (reference sequence). CDR3 size: 13 residues. CDR3 in amino acids: CTSSTDRTDTQYF. The DNA for the CDR3 is TGTACCAGCAGCACGGACAGAACAGATACGCAGTATTTT.

J is TRBJ2-1 and V is TRBV2; possibly TRBD2 for D (6 bases). Germline V gene sequence: CDR1 SNHLY, CDR2 FYNNEI. The CDR3 sequence is 15 residues long. The V end lost 6 bases, the J end lost 1 base, and 13 bases lay between the germline ends. The CDR3 region has the DNA TGTGCCAGCAGCGCACAAGGACTATCCTACAATGAGCAGTTCTTC. It yields the protein CASSAQGLSYNEQFF.

This clonotype has just a few counts. V gene TRBV4-2 combines with J gene TRBJ2-5; TRBD1 aligns across 7 bases. Germline CDR1 is LGHNA and CDR2 is YNFKEQ. The CDR3 is 14 amino acids. The V gene end was trimmed by 1 base and the J gene end by 5 bases; junction bases not matched to a gene: 4. The CDR3 nucleotides read TGTGCCAGCAGCCAAGTGGGACAGATCGAGACCCAGTACTTC. Encoded protein: CASSQVGQIETQYF.

This clonotype was detected once. The chain is built from TRBV7-2 and TRBJ1-1; D gene uncertain. Germline loops: CDR1 SGHTA, CDR2 FQGNSA. Trimming left V 0 bases short and J 1 base short, with 9 bases between. This CDR3 has 15 residues. The CDR3, as DNA: TGTGCCAGCAGCTTAGCTCTACAAAGGAACACTGAAGCTTTCTTT. It translates to CASSLALQRNTEAFF. Filled out from reference TRBV7-2 and TRBJ1-1, the complete variable domain reads GAGVSQSPSNKVTEKGKDVELRCDPISGHTALYWYRQSLGQGLEFLIYFQGNSAPDKSGLPSDRFSAERTGGSVSTLTIQRTQQEDSAVYLCASSLALQRNTEAFFGQGTRLTVV.

This chain joins TRBV9 and TRBJ2-2, with D uncertain. Trimming shortened V by 0 bases and J by 4 bases, and 7 bases separated the two germline ends. The CDR3 spans 14 residues. In germline, CDR1 is SGDLS, CDR2 YYNGEE. The CDR3 loop reads CASSVEGSTGELFF. The CDR3 nucleotides are TGTGCCAGCAGCGTAGAGGGTTCCACCGGGGAGCTGTTTTTT.

The genes are TRBV9 and TRBJ1-4; D not resolved. This CDR3 contains 17 residues. The germline V and J ends were trimmed by 3 bases and 4 bases, with 19 bases remaining between them. Per the germline V gene, CDR1 is SGDLS and CDR2 is YYNGEE. The CDR3 region is CASSGDPHRASNEKLFF. The CDR3 nucleotides read TGTGCCAGCAGCGGTGACCCCCATCGGGCGAGTAATGAAAAACTGTTTTTT.

This clonotype has more than one count but fewer than ten. This chain uses TRBV6-6 with TRBJ2-3; D is perhaps TRBD2 (6 bases). Germline loops: CDR1 MNHNY, CDR2 SVGAGI (reference sequence). The V gene lost 5 bases and the J gene lost 1 base, with 16 bases spanning the gap. This CDR3 has 16 amino acids. The CDR3 sequence is CASSGSSQRGTDTQYF. The CDR3 region has the DNA TGTGCCAGCAGTGGGTCGTCCCAGCGGGGCACAGATACGCAGTATTTT.

The chain couples TRBV9 to TRBJ2-1; perhaps TRBD1 as D (6 bases). Germline V lookup: CDR1 SGDLS, CDR2 YYNGEE. With 4 bases removed from V and 5 bases from J, the gap between germline ends came to 19 bases. The CDR3 consists of 16 residues. DNA for the CDR3: TGTGCCAGCAGCCGAATCCAGGGGCGGTATAACAATGAGCAGTTCTTC. This sequence encodes CASSRIQGRYNNEQFF.

The chain uses TRBV10-3 and TRBJ2-2, with no clear D. Germline loops: CDR1 ENHRY, CDR2 SYGVKD. The CDR3 is 15 amino acids. V gave up 7 bases and J gave up 0 bases, with 12 bases separating them. CDR3: CAIIGAVANTGELFF. DNA for the CDR3: TGTGCCATCATAGGCGCCGTTGCGAACACCGGGGAGCTGTTTTTT.

This clonotype has more than one count but fewer than ten. J is TRBJ1-6 and V is TRBV7-2, with TRBD1 matching 7 bases. With V trimmed by 5 bases and J by 7 bases, 8 bases remained unmatched. The germline V gene encodes CDR1 SGHTA and CDR2 FQGNSA. The CDR3 spans 15 residues. CDR3: CASSPQGTSNSPLHF. CDR3 DNA: TGTGCCAGCAGCCCACAGGGGACGAGCAATTCACCCCTCCACTTT.

The rearrangement links TRBV15 to TRBJ1-5; D call uncertain. The CDR3 has 14 residues. Germline CDR1 reads LNHNV; CDR2 reads YYDKDF (reference sequence). The V end lost 9 bases, the J end lost 3 bases, and 15 bases lay between the germline ends. Here the CDR3 reads CATRGGWDNQPQHF. The CDR3 region has the DNA TGTGCCACGAGAGGCGGTTGGGACAATCAGCCCCAGCATTTT.

This chain joins TRBV2 and TRBJ2-1; 8 bases fit TRBD1. J gave up 3 bases and V 5 bases, and 3 bases lay outside the gene matches. Looked up from germline, CDR1 is SNHLY and CDR2 is FYNNEI. The CDR3 totals 14 residues. CDR3 in amino acids: CASSWTGNYNEQFF. CDR3 DNA sequence: TGTGCCAGCAGTTGGACAGGGAACTACAATGAGCAGTTCTTC.

The chain uses TRBV12-3 or TRBV12-4 and TRBJ2-7; no clear D gene. Trimming stripped 6 bases from V and 3 bases from J, with 21 bases between. This CDR3 has 16 residues. The CDR3 bases are TGTGCCAGCAGCTGGAGAGGACCCGAGCTAGGCTACGAGCAGTACTTC. It specifies CASSWRGPELGYEQYF.

The chain combines TRBV27 with TRBJ2-4, with 8 bases that match TRBD2. Trimming at V came to 5 bases and at J to 13 bases, leaving 10 bases not matched to a gene. CDR1 is MNHEY, CDR2 SMNVEV, per germline (reference sequence). The CDR3 consists of 13 residues. CDR3: CASSPTSAGEQYF. For the CDR3, the DNA is TGTGCCAGCAGTCCGACTAGCGCGGGGGAGCAGTACTTC.

This chain uses TRBV6-6 with TRBJ2-1; possible D gene TRBD1, 5 bases. The CDR3 has 11 residues. The V and J ends lost 2 bases and 14 bases respectively, with 10 bases between them. The germline CDR1 and CDR2 sequences are MNHNY and SVGAGI (reference sequence). The CDR3 reads CASSYGAVEFF. DNA of the CDR3: TGTGCCAGCAGTTACGGGGCTGTAGAGTTCTTC.